This note documents a single T cell receptor beta chain sequence. Its antigen is as yet unknown. The data derive from a study of cytomegalovirus exposure and HLA in healthy donors. Overall study findings and caveats: Reported results showed that the classifier diagnosed cytomegalovirus status with high specificity and sensitivity.

PCR used 60 Vbeta primers and 13 Jbeta primers. This table comes from immunoSEQ multiplex PCR, and its TCRdb copy is limited to in-frame clones, with some not included. The sample data list 95,000 to 150,000 clones. Germline lookup yields CDR1 SGHTA and CDR2 FQGTGA. Deletions cut 0 bases from V and 6 bases from J, with 9 bases between. CDR3 length equals 13 residues. Sequencing was performed on PBMCs. The rearrangement joins TRBV7-3 to TRBJ2-7; D is possibly TRBD2 (5 bases). The clonotype originates from a young man in good health and CMV-seronegative. The CDR3 here is CASSLTVRGEQYF. CDR3 nucleotide sequence: TGTGCCAGCAGCTTAACAGTTCGGGGCGAGCAGTACTTC. The full variable domain, rest sourced from reference TRBV7-3 and TRBJ2-7, is GAGVSQTPSNKVTEKGKYVELRCDPISGHTALYWYRQSLGQGPEFLIYFQGTGAADDSGLPNDRFFAVRPEGSVSTLKIQRTERGDSAVYLCASSLTVRGEQYFGPGTRLTVT.